The present T cell receptor beta chain was sequenced within a study of OX40 agonist ivuxolimab in advanced cancers. Germline V gene lookup returns CDR1 MNHEY and CDR2 SVGAGI. This CDR3 is built from 10 residues. Sequenced by immunoSEQ multiplex PCR; TCRdb stores in-frame clones only, minus some. This sample has about 40,000 clones, with roughly nine tenths found just once. A note on this clone: The antigen remains undetermined. At one of its ends the junction is not consistent with the germline gene, which may arise from a read error.

The study, taken as a whole, reports: Some nonresponders also had low normalized T-cell clonal expansion. Antigen specificity remained undetermined for the expanded peripheral T cells. At 0.1 to 3.0 mg/kg and by week 6, CD4+ and CD8+ T cells in the blood had expanded clonally.

This material consisted of CD4+ or CD8+ T cells sorted from blood, taken in a trial of the OX40 agonist ivuxolimab. This sequence was found in an adult with an advanced solid tumor such as melanoma, head and neck, liver or kidney cancer. The V call is TRBV6-5, the J call TRBJ1-3, with D possibly matching TRBD1 (5 bases). The CDR3 loop reads CASSGTGTSF. The CDR3 DNA sequence: TGTGCCAGCAGTGGGACCGGGACCTCTTTT.